This record looks at one T cell receptor beta chain sequence and its context. This entry belongs to a study of blood T cell repertoires in COVID-19. The CDR3 is 13 amino acids. The V end lost 4 bases, the J end lost 6 bases, and 13 bases lay between the germline ends. Germline CDR1 SGHRS, CDR2 YFSETQ. Participants' own reports of clinical history determined their cohort assignment. In the original workflow: By means of reference gene primer amplification, nucleated cell counts were estimated. TCRdb keeps only in-frame clones here, not all; method: immunoSEQ multiplex PCR. The V and J calls and clone size were taken over from that table, and D and trimming were inferred from the DNA. This table holds 200,000 or so clones, 80% to 90% found once.

V gene TRBV5-1 combines with J gene TRBJ1-2; maybe TRBD1 (6 bases). The sequencing input was PBMCs or T cells enriched from blood (not recorded which). This TCR was sampled from a woman in her forties or fifties who had been exposed to COVID-19. CDR3 protein: CASSVDRPDGYTF. The DNA for the CDR3 is TGCGCCAGCAGCGTGGACAGACCCGATGGCTACACCTTC.